This T cell receptor (beta chain) was sequenced during a study of T cell repertoires in cytomegalovirus infection. Germline values: CDR1 MDHEN, CDR2 SYDVKM. The length of the CDR3 is 13 residues. MiXCR, run by TCRdb on the reads, gives a single entry per CDR3 protein. The profile shows 110,000 or so distinct CDR3 sequences, over 30% of them singletons. On this clonotype: As yet, its antigen is unknown. A read error may account for a junction end that differs from germline.

The J gene is TRBJ2-2, the V gene TRBV28, with a weak D call TRBD1 (5 bases). The TCR sequence derives from a human donor in good health (CMV status not recorded). Some clones in this sample may be carry-over from other donors' samples. The sample consisted of CD8+ T cells from cultured PBMCs, taken from culture after CMV antigen stimulation. The CDR3 reads CASSPGERQRTHW. The CDR3 coding sequence is TGTGCCAGCAGTCCCGGCGAAAGACAGCGAACCCACTGG. Supplemented by reference TRBV28 and TRBJ2-2, the full variable domain reads DVKVTQSSRYLVKRTGEKVFLECVQDMDHENMFWYRQDPGLGLRLIYFSYDVKMKEKGDIPEGYSVSREKKERFSLILESASTNQTSMYLCASSPGERQRTHWGEGSRLTVL.